This T cell receptor beta chain was sequenced for a study of beta chain features in type 1 diabetes. Overall study results and limits: When Type 1 diabetes patients were examined, their TCRB CDR3s proved moderately but significantly shorter in all four CD4+ subsets. Patients with type 1 diabetes showed fewer VDJ junction insertions and more deletions.

Once sorted, every population was more than 95% pure. What was sequenced were expressed TCRB transcripts, since all of the isolated RNA had been reverse transcribed. The repertoire was sequenced with immunoSEQ multiplex PCR; TCRdb's copy has only in-frame clones and lacks some. The sample consists of nearly 700,000 clones, roughly 13% of them appearing once. Comment on this clone: Its antigen is currently unknown.

The source is a man in his late teens or twenties with type 1 diabetes. Sequenced sample: naive CD4+ T cells from blood.

The CDR3 DNA sequence: TGTGCCAGCAGCTTAGCGGGGTTGGAGACCCAGTACTTC. Protein sequence: CASSLAGLETQYF. The chain joins TRBV7-3 to TRBJ2-5; perhaps TRBD2 as D (6 bases). V was trimmed by 2 bases and J by 5 bases, leaving 9 bases between them. CDR1 and CDR2 (germline): SGHTA, FQGTGA. This CDR3 has 13 amino acids. Full variable domain (rest looked up from reference TRBV7-3 and TRBJ2-5): GAGVSQTPSNKVTEKGKYVELRCDPISGHTALYWYRQSLGQGPEFLIYFQGTGAADDSGLPNDRFFAVRPEGSVSTLKIQRTERGDSAVYLCASSLAGLETQYFGPGTRLLVL.